The 20 T cell receptor beta chains presented below share a single source sample, sequenced in a study of blood T cell repertoires in COVID-19. This table comes from immunoSEQ multiplex PCR, and its TCRdb copy is limited to in-frame clones, with some not included. The sample lists hundreds of thousands of clones, roughly 85% occurring once. The sample consisted of PBMCs or T cells enriched from blood (not recorded which). These receptors came from a woman in her fifties or sixties with acute COVID-19.

The CDR3 spells CASTQGFHSKLFF. The CDR3 coding sequence is TGTGCCAGCACACAGGGGTTCCACTCGAAGCTGTTTTTT. This chain uses TRBV25-1 with TRBJ2-2; 7 bases line up with TRBD1. V shed 7 bases and J 12 bases; nucleotides not matched to a gene: 11. This CDR3 contains 13 residues. CDR1 is MGHDK, CDR2 SYGVNS, per germline.

The V gene is TRBV2, the J gene TRBJ1-1, with 8 bases aligning to TRBD1. Trimming took 5 bases from V and 4 from J; bases not matched to a gene: 3. The length of the CDR3 is 13 residues. From germline, CDR1 is SNHLY and CDR2 FYNNEI. Written as DNA, the CDR3 is TGTGCCAGCAGTTTACAGGGGGGCACTGAAGCTTTCTTT. Translation gives CASSLQGGTEAFF.

The genes are TRBV7-9 and TRBJ2-5; TRBD1 agrees at 7 bases. Germline lookup yields CDR1 SEHNR and CDR2 FQNEAQ (reference sequence). The CDR3 is 13 amino acids. Losses at the gene ends were 2 bases for V and 6 bases for J; bases not matched to a gene: 3. CDR3 residues: CASSLRQGQTQYF. The DNA of the CDR3 is TGTGCCAGCAGCTTAAGACAGGGACAGACCCAGTACTTC.

The rearrangement joins TRBV12-3 or TRBV12-4 to TRBJ1-1; no clear D. CDR3 length: 12 amino acids. Between the trimmed V and J ends, which lost 4 bases and 6 bases, there was a span of 9 bases. The CDR3 loop is CASSSPNAEAFF. Written as DNA, the CDR3 is TGTGCCAGCAGTTCCCCTAACGCTGAAGCTTTCTTT.

V and J are TRBV27 and TRBJ2-7, with D perhaps TRBD1 (6 bases). Trimming took off 6 bases at V and 2 bases at J, with 14 bases between the two ends. The germline V gene has CDR1 MNHEY and CDR2 SMNVEV (reference sequence). The CDR3 loop spans 14 amino acids. DNA of the CDR3: TGTGCCAGCAGGCGGGCAGGGGCACCCTACGAGCAGTACTTC. Protein product: CASRRAGAPYEQYF.

V is TRBV9 and J is TRBJ2-3; TRBD2 aligns across 9 bases. Germline CDR1 is SGDLS and CDR2 is YYNGEE. V dropped 4 bases and J dropped 2; count of bases not matched to a gene: 8. The CDR3 runs 16 residues. In DNA, the CDR3 is TGTGCCAGCAGCCTAACGGGACTAGCTCTCACAGATACGCAGTATTTT. Its protein product is CASSLTGLALTDTQYF.

The table lists this clone with a few counts. The chain is built from TRBV7-2 and TRBJ1-4; the D is unclear. V was pared by 7 bases and J by 6 bases, with 12 bases between. This CDR3 contains 13 residues. Germline V gene lookup returns CDR1 SGHTA and CDR2 FQGNSA. The CDR3 sequence is CASNSWLDEKLFF. CDR3 bases: TGTGCCAGCAATAGTTGGTTGGATGAAAAACTGTTTTTT.

The V and J genes are TRBV29-1 and TRBJ1-4, with TRBD1 matching 7 bases. Germline V gene data show CDR1 as SQVTM and CDR2 as ANQGSEA. This CDR3 comprises 13 residues. Trimming removed 4 bases from V and 8 bases from J; junction bases left unmatched: 7. The CDR3 region is CSVAPGGGEKLFF. In nucleotides, the CDR3 is TGCAGCGTTGCACCAGGGGGTGGGGAAAAACTGTTTTTT.

V gene TRBV12-3 or TRBV12-4 combines with J gene TRBJ1-5; D is undetermined. Deletions cut 2 bases from V and 1 base from J, with 3 bases between. This CDR3 is 13 amino acids long. The CDR3 coding sequence is TGTGCCAGCAGTTTACAGAGCAATCAGCCCCAGCATTTT. Translation gives CASSLQSNQPQHF.

The chain couples TRBV7-3 to TRBJ2-7; D might be TRBD1 (6 bases). The germline gives CDR1 SGHTA, CDR2 FQGTGA. With 0 bases removed from V and 2 bases from J, the gap between germline ends came to 26 bases. The CDR3 is 20 residues long. The CDR3 sequence: CASSLTVLVPQGRGTYEQYF. CDR3 DNA sequence: TGTGCCAGCAGCTTAACCGTATTGGTCCCGCAGGGAAGGGGGACCTACGAGCAGTACTTC.

In regard to this clone: In the same sample, other DNA sequences code for this CDR3. J is TRBJ2-5 and V is TRBV6-2 or TRBV6-3; 10 bases are shared with TRBD2. This CDR3 has 14 amino acids. Germline CDR1 reads MNHEY; CDR2 reads SVGEGT. Germline trimming cut 5 bases from V and 4 bases from J; bases unmatched to any gene: 4. The CDR3 loop is CASSSGGAGETQYF. CDR3 DNA sequence: TGTGCCAGCAGTAGCGGGGGGGCCGGAGAGACCCAGTACTTC.

The V and J genes are TRBV11-2 and TRBJ1-1; D not resolved. Looked up from germline, CDR1 is SGHAT and CDR2 is FQNNGV. V dropped 5 bases and J dropped 6 bases, with 13 bases sitting between them. This CDR3 spans 13 amino acids. In nucleotides, the CDR3 is TGTGCCAGCAGCCCGCCTGGGAGGGCTGAAGCTTTCTTT. Protein product: CASSPPGRAEAFF. The full variable domain, with the rest looked up from reference TRBV11-2 and TRBJ1-1, is EAGVAQSPRYKIIEKRQSVAFWCNPISGHATLYWYQQILGQGPKLLIQFQNNGVVDDSQLPKDRFSAERLKGVDSTLKIQPAKLEDSAVYLCASSPPGRAEAFFGQGTRLTVV.

The CDR3 loop is CASSASQDYHTEAFF. CDR3 nucleotides: TGTGCCAGCAGCGCCAGCCAGGACTACCACACTGAAGCTTTCTTT. This sequence joins TRBV7-9 and TRBJ1-1; D not certain. V shed 5 bases and J shed 3 bases, with 16 bases lying between them. The length of the CDR3 is 15 residues. Germline values: CDR1 SEHNR, CDR2 FQNEAQ (reference sequence).

The chain couples TRBV27 to TRBJ1-4; 7 bases agree with TRBD1. This CDR3 contains 14 residues. V lost 8 bases to trimming and J lost 0 bases; unmatched junction nucleotides: 3. Germline V CDR1 and CDR2: MNHEY, SMNVEV (reference sequence). The DNA for the CDR3 is TGTGCCAGCGAACAGGGGCCAACTAATGAAAAACTGTTTTTT. Protein: CASEQGPTNEKLFF.

J is TRBJ2-7 and V is TRBV5-1, with a weak D call TRBD1 (7 bases). The CDR3 consists of 15 residues. Trimming removed 4 bases from V and 5 bases from J, with 19 bases in between. Germline assignment: CDR1 SGHRS and CDR2 YFSETQ. For the CDR3, the DNA is TGCGCCAGCAGCCGCCAGGGGGGCCCCTCGGACGAGCAGTACTTC. It is translated as CASSRQGGPSDEQYF. The full variable domain, in which reference TRBV5-1 and TRBJ2-7 provide the parts outside the CDR3, is KAGVTQTPRYLIKTRGQQVTLSCSPISGHRSVSWYQQTPGQGLQFLFEYFSETQRNKGNFPGRFSGRQFSNSRSEMNVSTLELGDSALYLCASSRQGGPSDEQYFGPGTRLTVT.

The rearrangement links TRBV12-3 or TRBV12-4 to TRBJ1-1; D might be TRBD1 (5 bases). The ends were cut back, 2 bases at V and 8 bases at J, with 12 bases in the middle. The CDR3 is made up of 13 amino acids. The chain's CDR3 is CASSLKGALEAFF. The CDR3, as DNA: TGTGCCAGCAGTTTAAAAGGGGCGCTGGAAGCTTTCTTT.

The chain recombines TRBV19 with TRBJ1-4; no clear D gene. Trimming removed 4 bases from V and 4 bases from J, with 16 bases in between. Germline CDR1 LNHDA, CDR2 SQIVND (reference sequence). The CDR3 runs 16 residues. Here the CDR3 reads CASSSLVGDYNEKLFF. Written as DNA, the CDR3 is TGTGCCAGTAGTAGTCTTGTCGGGGATTATAATGAAAAACTGTTTTTT.

The rearrangement joins TRBV7-3 to TRBJ2-2; D is perhaps TRBD2 (7 bases). Trimming shortened V by 4 bases and J by 6 bases, and 18 bases separated the two germline ends. Germline V gene data show CDR1 as SGHTA and CDR2 as FQGTGA. The CDR3 is 16 amino acids. CDR3 sequence reads: CASSSHTGRAAGELFF. CDR3 in DNA: TGTGCCAGCAGCTCACACACAGGGAGGGCGGCCGGGGAGCTGTTTTTT.

The CDR3 spells CASSDWLAGGHEETQYF. As DNA, the CDR3 is TGTGCCAGCAGTGACTGGCTAGCGGGGGGGCACGAGGAGACCCAGTACTTC. The V and J genes are TRBV6-4 and TRBJ2-5; 12 bases are a match to TRBD2. CDR1 and CDR2 from the germline V gene are MRHNA and SNTAGT. This CDR3 comprises 17 residues. The junction had 8 bases not matched to a gene; V was cut back by 1 base and J by 5 bases.

This sequence joins TRBV7-8 and TRBJ2-5; D is undetermined. Trimming left V 2 bases short and J 0 bases short, with 7 bases between. CDR3 size: 14 residues. Looked up from germline, CDR1 is SGHVS and CDR2 is FQNEAQ. The CDR3 loop is CASSLSIDQETQYF. The CDR3 bases are TGTGCCAGCAGCTTAAGCATCGACCAAGAGACCCAGTACTTC.